This TCR beta chain comes out of a study of CD4 T cells in relation to SARS-CoV-2 and coronaviruses. Here immunoSEQ multiplex PCR was the method, and the copy in TCRdb shows in-frame clones only, minus some. The sample lists more than 25,000 clones, roughly 70% occurring once. Unexposed donor CD4+ T cells date from about 2010-2019, before the COVID-19 pandemic. The cells were cultured for 9 to 11 days before CD4+ T cells were isolated. As concerns this clone: Its antigen is still unknown.

Germline assignment: CDR1 LGHDT and CDR2 YNNKEL (reference sequence). This CDR3 comprises 15 residues. V lost 0 bases and J 5 bases, leaving 8 bases between the germline ends. The specimen was CD4+ T cells from PBMCs, cultured in vitro. The V and J genes are TRBV3-1 (or the pseudogene TRBV3-2) and TRBJ2-6, with D perhaps matching TRBD2 (6 bases). The source of this sequence is a human donor in good health. The CDR3: CASSQEGGRANVLTF. For the CDR3, the DNA is TGTGCCAGCAGCCAAGAGGGGGGTAGGGCCAACGTCCTGACTTTC.